This is a list of T cell receptor beta chains from one sample in a study of blood T cell repertoires in COVID-19. Method: immunoSEQ multiplex PCR; TCRdb's copy keeps in-frame clones and lacks some. The repertoire has 200,000 to 250,000 clones, around 84% of them found once; the top ten carry roughly a tenth. Sequencing input: peripheral blood. The receptors shown here come from a woman of 80 years or more with COVID-19, enrolled during active disease. The CDR3 runs from the conserved cysteine through the conserved F or W. The D gene is left open where the match is weak. Clone sizes are given selectively: once, few, many, or a class where the clone is expanded.

abundance	v_gene	d_gene	j_gene	len	CDR3aa	CDR3nt
-	TRBV7-2	TRBD2	TRBJ2-7	14	CASSFSGGPYEQYF	TGTGCCAGCAGCTTTAGCGGGGGGCCCTACGAGCAGTACTTC
-	TRBV6-5	-	TRBJ1-5	14	CASSYAESNQPQHF	TGTGCCAGCAGTTACGCAGAAAGCAATCAGCCCCAGCATTTT
-	TRBV2	TRBD1	TRBJ1-5	16	CASSAQGDGSNQPQHF	TGTGCCAGCAGTGCACAGGGGGACGGTAGCAATCAGCCCCAGCATTTT
few	TRBV19	-	TRBJ2-1	14	CASSISGSYNEQFF	TGTGCCAGTAGTATTAGCGGCTCCTACAATGAGCAGTTCTTC
few	TRBV7-2	-	TRBJ1-1	16	CASSSNSGRPNTEAFF	TGTGCCAGCAGCTCCAACTCAGGGCGACCGAACACTGAAGCTTTCTTT
-	TRBV2	-	TRBJ1-1	15	CARGRAATKGTEAFF	TGTGCACGGGGGAGGGCGGCAACGAAGGGCACTGAAGCTTTCTTT
-	TRBV7-2	TRBD2	TRBJ2-6	17	CASSRLAGSSGANVLTF	TGTGCCAGCAGCAGACTAGCGGGGAGCTCTGGGGCCAACGTCCTGACTTTC
-	TRBV3-1/TRBV3-2	TRBD1	TRBJ1-2	14	CASSQGQGNYGYTF	TGTGCCAGCAGCCAGGGACAGGGCAACTATGGCTACACCTTC
-	TRBV13	TRBD1	TRBJ1-6	16	CASSLLAGTENSPLHF	TGTGCCAGCAGCTTACTTGCCGGGACAGAGAATTCACCCCTCCACTTT
few	TRBV28	TRBD1	TRBJ2-7	15	CASSFPGGGSYEQYF	TGTGCCAGCAGTTTTCCAGGGGGTGGTAGCTACGAGCAGTACTTC
-	TRBV3-1/TRBV3-2	-	TRBJ2-7	16	CASSQATSGNSYEQYF	TGTGCCAGCAGCCAAGCTACGTCGGGGAACTCCTACGAGCAGTACTTC
-	TRBV19	TRBD1	TRBJ2-3	16	CASSTGQGALWDTQYF	TGTGCCAGTAGTACGGGACAGGGGGCTTTGTGGGATACGCAGTATTTT
-	TRBV5-1	TRBD2	TRBJ2-2	15	CASSPSGEGTGELFF	TGCGCCAGCAGTCCCAGCGGGGAGGGCACCGGGGAGCTGTTTTTT
-	TRBV18	TRBD1	TRBJ2-3	15	CASSPPNLQGDTQYF	TGTGCCAGCTCACCACCGAATTTACAGGGGGATACGCAGTATTTT
few	TRBV7-2	TRBD1	TRBJ2-5	15	CASSTWDRGKETQYF	TGTGCCAGCAGCACTTGGGACAGGGGTAAAGAGACCCAGTACTTC
-	TRBV18	TRBD1	TRBJ2-7	14	CASSNRGSNYEQYF	TGTGCCAGCTCAAACAGGGGCTCTAATTACGAGCAGTACTTC
once	TRBV2	TRBD2	TRBJ2-4	18	CASSVIAGEGLAKNIQYF	TGTGCCAGCAGTGTAATAGCGGGGGAAGGTTTAGCCAAAAACATTCAGTACTTC
once	TRBV23-1	TRBD1	TRBJ2-3	18	CASSRPSFPGQSTDTQYF	TGCGCCAGCAGTCGCCCAAGTTTTCCGGGACAGAGCACAGATACGCAGTATTTT
-	TRBV19	-	TRBJ2-1	17	CASSKQRQTGGYNEQFF	TGTGCCAGTAGTAAACAAAGACAGACCGGGGGTTACAATGAGCAGTTCTTC
-	TRBV11-1	-	TRBJ2-1	12	CASSLSRDEQFF	TGTGCCAGCAGCTTGTCGAGGGATGAGCAGTTCTTC
-	TRBV6-6	-	TRBJ2-1	11	CATGVYNEQFF	TGTGCCACCGGAGTGTACAATGAGCAGTTCTTC
-	TRBV27	TRBD2	TRBJ2-1	17	CASSFPFRGGSHNEQFF	TGTGCCAGCAGCTTCCCTTTTCGGGGGGGGTCCCACAATGAGCAGTTCTTC
few	TRBV5-1	TRBD1	TRBJ1-2	15	CASSSGQGSYYGYTF	TGCGCCAGCAGCTCTGGACAGGGGTCGTACTATGGCTACACCTTC
-	TRBV7-7	-	TRBJ1-5	18	CASSLGGGRDRNNQPQHF	TGTGCCAGCAGCTTAGGGGGAGGGCGAGACAGGAACAATCAGCCCCAGCATTTT
-	TRBV10-2	-	TRBJ1-5	14	CASSEGRVGQPQHF	TGCGCCAGCAGTGAGGGGAGAGTAGGCCAGCCCCAGCATTTT
-	TRBV6-5	-	TRBJ1-1	13	CASSLRRDTEAFF	TGTGCCAGCAGTTTGAGGCGGGACACTGAAGCTTTCTTT
few	TRBV11-2	-	TRBJ2-5	16	CASSLDGVRSIETQYF	TGTGCCAGCAGCTTAGACGGTGTCAGGTCGATAGAGACCCAGTACTTC
-	TRBV4-1	-	TRBJ1-5	17	CASSQGGARMGNQPQHF	TGCGCCAGCAGCCAAGGGGGAGCTCGGATGGGCAATCAGCCCCAGCATTTT
-	TRBV13	TRBD1	TRBJ1-2	15	CASSRQGAVGYGYTF	TGTGCCAGCAGCCGACAGGGGGCGGTAGGGTATGGCTACACCTTC
-	TRBV5-1	-	TRBJ1-6	16	CASSLGPGANNSPLHF	TGCGCCAGCAGCTTGGGTCCAGGGGCTAATAATTCACCCCTCCACTTT
-	TRBV7-2	-	TRBJ1-3	14	CASSLDSKGNTIYF	TGTGCCAGTAGCTTAGACAGTAAGGGAAACACCATATATTTT
-	TRBV7-6	-	TRBJ1-6	12	CASSVMNSPLHF	TGTGCCAGCAGCGTCATGAATTCACCCCTCCACTTT
-	TRBV5-1	TRBD2	TRBJ2-1	16	CASSLQASGGFDEQFF	TGCGCCAGCAGCTTACAAGCTAGCGGGGGGTTCGATGAGCAGTTCTTC
few	TRBV7-2	TRBD1	TRBJ1-3	15	CASAAGGASGNTIYF	TGTGCCAGCGCCGCAGGGGGCGCATCCGGAAACACCATATATTTT
-	TRBV7-2	-	TRBJ1-5	15	CASSPTGGTGQPQHF	TGTGCCAGCAGCCCTACCGGGGGAACCGGTCAGCCCCAGCATTTT
-	TRBV12-3/TRBV12-4	-	TRBJ2-2	13	CASSPQGYGELFF	TGTGCCAGCTCCCCACAGGGATACGGGGAGCTGTTTTTT
few	TRBV7-2	TRBD1	TRBJ2-2	16	CASSRPGQGNTGELFF	TGTGCCAGCAGCAGACCGGGACAGGGAAACACCGGGGAGCTGTTTTTT
-	TRBV28	-	TRBJ1-4	14	CASSDGQSFEKLFF	TGTGCCAGCAGTGATGGACAGAGTTTCGAAAAACTGTTTTTT
-	TRBV6-6	-	TRBJ2-7	12	CASSYRTDEQYF	TGTGCCAGCAGTTACCGTACAGATGAGCAGTACTTC
-	TRBV7-9	-	TRBJ1-3	18	CASTLRREGIISGNTIYF	TGTGCCAGCACCCTCCGCCGGGAGGGGATTATATCTGGAAACACCATATATTTT
-	TRBV19	-	TRBJ2-5	16	CASSDPGHAAGGTQYF	TGTGCCAGTAGTGACCCGGGACACGCCGCGGGCGGGACCCAGTACTTC
-	TRBV10-3	-	TRBJ1-2	13	CAISDGGLDGYTF	TGTGCCATCAGTGACGGGGGTTTGGATGGCTACACCTTC
-	TRBV5-1	-	TRBJ1-3	15	CASSLGTLSGNTIYF	TGCGCCAGCAGCCTCGGGACACTCTCTGGAAACACCATATATTTT
-	TRBV19	-	TRBJ1-1	13	CASSIDRFTEAFF	TGTGCCAGTAGTATAGACAGATTCACTGAAGCTTTCTTT
-	TRBV5-1	-	TRBJ1-4	15	CASSYGQQGNEKLFF	TGCGCCAGCAGCTATGGGCAGCAGGGCAATGAAAAACTGTTTTTT
-	TRBV5-1	-	TRBJ1-3	16	CASSYAPGGTGNTIYF	TGCGCCAGCAGTTACGCGCCCGGGGGAACTGGAAACACCATATATTTT